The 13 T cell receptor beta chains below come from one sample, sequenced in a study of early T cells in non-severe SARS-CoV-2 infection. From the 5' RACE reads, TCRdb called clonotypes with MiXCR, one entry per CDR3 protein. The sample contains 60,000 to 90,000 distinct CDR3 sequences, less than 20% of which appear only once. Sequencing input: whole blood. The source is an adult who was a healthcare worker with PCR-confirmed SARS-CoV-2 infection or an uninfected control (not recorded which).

CDR3 amino acids: CASSLLTDTQYF. CDR3 in DNA: TGTGCCAGCAGCTTGCTCACAGATACGCAGTATTTT. The chain has TRBV5-5 and TRBJ2-3; D is uncertain. The CDR3 is 12 amino acids. V was cut by 1 base and J by 2 bases, with 2 bases left in between. Per the germline V gene, CDR1 is SGHKS and CDR2 is YYEKEE (reference sequence).

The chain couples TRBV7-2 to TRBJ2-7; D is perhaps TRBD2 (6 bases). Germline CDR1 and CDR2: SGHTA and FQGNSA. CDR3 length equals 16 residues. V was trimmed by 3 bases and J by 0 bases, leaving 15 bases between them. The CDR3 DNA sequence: TGTACCAGCAGCTTGTTCGGGAGTGAAAGCTCCTACGAGCAGTACTTC. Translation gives CTSSLFGSESSYEQYF.

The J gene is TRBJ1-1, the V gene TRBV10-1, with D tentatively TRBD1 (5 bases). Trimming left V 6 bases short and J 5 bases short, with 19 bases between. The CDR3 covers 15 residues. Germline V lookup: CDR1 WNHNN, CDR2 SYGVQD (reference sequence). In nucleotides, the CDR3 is TGCGCCAGCAGCCCCACAGCCTGGGGGAATACTGAAGCTTTCTTT. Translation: CASSPTAWGNTEAFF.

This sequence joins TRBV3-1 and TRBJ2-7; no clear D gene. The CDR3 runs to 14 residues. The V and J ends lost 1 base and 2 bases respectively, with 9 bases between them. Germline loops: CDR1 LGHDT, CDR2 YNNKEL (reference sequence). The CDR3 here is CASSQGVGAYEQYF. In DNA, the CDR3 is TGTGCCAGCAGCCAAGGGGTGGGTGCCTACGAGCAGTACTTC.

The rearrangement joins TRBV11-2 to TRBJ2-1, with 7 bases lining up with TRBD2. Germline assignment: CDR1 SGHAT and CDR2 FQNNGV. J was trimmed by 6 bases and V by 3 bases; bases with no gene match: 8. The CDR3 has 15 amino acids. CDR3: CASSFRGPGGNEQFF. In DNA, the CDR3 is TGTGCCAGCAGCTTTCGGGGCCCGGGGGGCAATGAGCAGTTCTTC.

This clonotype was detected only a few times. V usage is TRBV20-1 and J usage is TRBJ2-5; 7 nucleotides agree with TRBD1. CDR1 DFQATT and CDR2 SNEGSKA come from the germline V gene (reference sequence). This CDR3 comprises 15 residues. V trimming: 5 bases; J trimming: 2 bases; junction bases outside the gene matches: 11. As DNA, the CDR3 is TGCAGTGCTCAGAAGCCGTCGGGACAGCAAGAGACCCAGTACTTC. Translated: CSAQKPSGQQETQYF.

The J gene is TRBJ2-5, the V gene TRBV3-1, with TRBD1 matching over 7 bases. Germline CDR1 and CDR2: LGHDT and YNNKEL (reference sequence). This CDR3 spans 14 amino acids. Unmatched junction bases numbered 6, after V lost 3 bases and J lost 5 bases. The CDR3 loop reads CASSQEGGMETQYF. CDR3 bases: TGTGCCAGCAGCCAGGAAGGGGGCATGGAGACCCAGTACTTC.

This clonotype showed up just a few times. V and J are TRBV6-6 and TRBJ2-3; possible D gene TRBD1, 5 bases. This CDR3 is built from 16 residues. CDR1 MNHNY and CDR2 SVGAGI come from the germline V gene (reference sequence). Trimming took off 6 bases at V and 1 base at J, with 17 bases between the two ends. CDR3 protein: CASSPTDKTGTDTQYF. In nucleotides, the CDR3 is TGTGCCAGCAGCCCAACCGACAAGACAGGCACAGATACGCAGTATTTT.

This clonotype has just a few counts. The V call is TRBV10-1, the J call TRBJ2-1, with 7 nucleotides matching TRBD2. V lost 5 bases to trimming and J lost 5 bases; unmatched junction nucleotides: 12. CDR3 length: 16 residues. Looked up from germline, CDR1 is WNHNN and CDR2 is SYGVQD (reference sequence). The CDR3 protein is CASSSLAGLGHNEQFF. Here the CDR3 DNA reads TGCGCCAGCAGTAGTTTAGCGGGTCTGGGCCACAATGAGCAGTTCTTC.

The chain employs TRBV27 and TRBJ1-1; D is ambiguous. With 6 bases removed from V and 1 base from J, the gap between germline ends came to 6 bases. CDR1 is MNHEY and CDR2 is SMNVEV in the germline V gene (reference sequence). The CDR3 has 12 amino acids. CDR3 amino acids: CASRRQNTEAFF. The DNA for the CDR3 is TGTGCCAGCAGACGGCAGAACACTGAAGCTTTCTTT.

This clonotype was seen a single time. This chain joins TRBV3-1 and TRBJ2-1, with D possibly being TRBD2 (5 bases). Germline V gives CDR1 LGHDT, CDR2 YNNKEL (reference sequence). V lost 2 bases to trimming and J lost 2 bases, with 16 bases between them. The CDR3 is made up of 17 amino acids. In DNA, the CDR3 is TGTGCCAGCAGCCAACGGAGCGGAGGAGTCCCCTACAATGAGCAGTTCTTC. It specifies CASSQRSGGVPYNEQFF.

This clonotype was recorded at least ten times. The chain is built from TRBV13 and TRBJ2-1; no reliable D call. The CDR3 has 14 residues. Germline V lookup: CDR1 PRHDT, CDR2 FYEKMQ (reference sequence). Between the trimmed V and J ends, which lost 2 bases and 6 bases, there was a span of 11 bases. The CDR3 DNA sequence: TGTGCCAGCAGCTTATCCGGGCCTGGCAATGAGCAGTTCTTC. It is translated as CASSLSGPGNEQFF.

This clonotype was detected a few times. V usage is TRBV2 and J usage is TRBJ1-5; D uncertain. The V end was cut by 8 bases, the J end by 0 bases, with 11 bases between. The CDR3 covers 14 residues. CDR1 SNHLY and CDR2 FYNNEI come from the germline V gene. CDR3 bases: TGTGCCAGCCAGAACGGCCTTAGCAATCAGCCCCAGCATTTT. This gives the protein CASQNGLSNQPQHF.